These 6 T cell receptor beta chains were sequenced from one sample in a study of blood T cell repertoires in COVID-19 (dated by TCRdb to about 2020). The receptor library was made with the immunoSEQ multiplex PCR assay. TCRdb carries this immuneACCESS record with in-frame sequences only. Its versions omit some clonotypes, under half of them owing to an unresolved V gene in the studies checked, with the rest unexplained. Here the sample has roughly 230,000 clones; 83% occur a single time. The ten top clones hold around 5.5% of the sample. Material for sequencing was peripheral blood. The receptors come from a human donor in a cohort sampled during active COVID-19.

To note about this clone: In the same sample, other DNA sequences code for this CDR3. This chain links TRBV14 with TRBJ2-7; the match to TRBD2 covers 12 bases. In germline, CDR1 is SGHDN, CDR2 FVKESK. The V segment lost 1 base and the J segment 3 bases; nucleotides outside the gene matches: 4. The CDR3 is 16 residues long. The CDR3 DNA reads as TGTGCCAGCAGCCAAGGACCGGGACTAGCGGGCTACGAGCAGTACTTC. This codes for CASSQGPGLAGYEQYF. Using reference TRBV14 and TRBJ2-7 for the parts outside the CDR3, the full variable domain is EAGVTQFPSHSVIEKGQTVTLRCDPISGHDNLYWYRRVMGKEIKFLLHFVKESKQDESGMPNNRFLAERTGGTYSTLKVQPAELEDSGVYFCASSQGPGLAGYEQYFGPGTRLTVT.

To note about this clone: The same CDR3 arises from other DNA sequences in this sample as well. The chain employs TRBV10-3 and TRBJ1-5; 11 bases match TRBD1. Germline assignment: CDR1 ENHRY and CDR2 SYGVKD. The CDR3 contains 15 residues. Trimming removed 5 bases from V and 2 bases from J; junction bases left unmatched: 2. The CDR3 region has the DNA TGTGCCATCAGTCCGGGACAGGGGGGCAATCAGCCCCAGCATTTT. This gives the protein CAISPGQGGNQPQHF.

This clone was observed once. V and J are TRBV27 and TRBJ2-7; perhaps TRBD1 as D (5 bases). CDR1 is MNHEY and CDR2 is SMNVEV in the germline V gene (reference sequence). Deletions cut 7 bases from V and 5 bases from J, with 15 bases between. The CDR3 totals 13 residues. The CDR3 protein is CASTSQGSHEQYF. The CDR3 DNA reads TGTGCCAGCACCTCTCAGGGTTCCCACGAGCAGTACTTC.

This clone was observed a few times. The genes are TRBV19 and TRBJ2-1, with 9 bases aligning to TRBD2. The J segment lost 5 bases and the V segment lost 7 bases, leaving 3 bases of the junction unmatched. This CDR3 is 13 amino acids long. The germline CDR1 and CDR2 sequences are LNHDA and SQIVND (reference sequence). The CDR3 region is CASMASGNNEQFF. In DNA, the CDR3 is TGTGCCAGTATGGCTAGCGGGAACAATGAGCAGTTCTTC.

The chain carries TRBV3-1 (or the pseudogene TRBV3-2) and TRBJ2-3; D not resolved. The V gene's germline CDR1 is LGHDT and CDR2 YNNKEL (reference sequence). The CDR3 length is 12 residues. Trimming left V 4 bases short and J 6 bases short, with 8 bases between. The DNA for the CDR3 is TGTGCCAGCAGCCCTACCTCGGATACGCAGTATTTT. Translating gives CASSPTSDTQYF.

The chain joins TRBV19 to TRBJ2-7, with 9 bases lining up with TRBD1. CDR3 length: 14 amino acids. V shed 7 bases, J shed 3 bases, and the junction held 7 bases outside the gene matches. The germline V gene has CDR1 LNHDA and CDR2 SQIVND (reference sequence). CDR3 sequence reads: CASKPGQGVYEQYF. The DNA of the CDR3 is TGTGCCAGTAAACCGGGACAGGGAGTCTACGAGCAGTACTTC.